The present entry profiles one T cell receptor (beta chain) with its context. Per the study methods: Using reference gene primer amplification, nucleated cell counts were estimated. This table comes from immunoSEQ multiplex PCR, and its TCRdb copy is limited to in-frame clones, with some not included. Clonal size and the V and J genes are those of that table, whereas D and trimming came from the DNA. The table includes 300,000 to 400,000 clones, around nine tenths detected once. The germline CDR1 and CDR2 sequences are LGHNA and YSLEER. CDR3 size: 16 residues. V lost 1 base, J lost 11 bases, and 23 bases lay in between. The data stem from a study of blood T cell repertoires in COVID-19. For the study at large: Spain, Italy and the United States supplied samples that represented acute and convalescent COVID-19.

The rearrangement joins TRBV4-3 to TRBJ1-1; unclear D gene. This TCR came from a woman under 30 who had recovered from COVID-19. The specimen was peripheral blood. The CDR3 DNA reads as TGCGCCAGCAGCCAAGGGGAGACGCCAGCCTCAGTGGGCGCTTTCTTT. Encoded protein: CASSQGETPASVGAFF.